This T cell receptor (beta chain) was sequenced for a study of a mutant IDH1 vaccine in newly diagnosed glioma. Across the whole study: Patients previously underwent radiotherapy, temozolomide, or both, and most underwent both.

In the case of this clone: Its antigen is unknown.

The CDR3 contains 15 residues. The V segment lost 1 base and the J segment 4 bases; nucleotides outside the gene matches: 6. Germline assignment: CDR1 MDHEN and CDR2 SYDVKM. Noted time point: baseline, week 1 (first vaccination visit). Treatment given: pre-vaccination baseline after standard-of-care therapy. Study observations and caveats: Pseudoprogression appears to have had no connection to changes in top peripheral T cell clonotypes.

The table came from immunoSEQ multiplex PCR; TCRdb's copy has only in-frame clones and leaves some out. The table shows 25,000 to 35,000 clones, with roughly 80% occurring only once. Material: PBMCs, obtained from a glioma patient treated with radiotherapy, temozolomide or both. The rearrangement links TRBV28 to TRBJ1-2; 7 bases are shared with TRBD1. The sequence was collected from a man aged 25-45 years with glioma. CDR3 amino acids: CASSLLQGSSYGYTF. CDR3 bases: TGTGCCAGCAGTTTATTACAGGGGAGTAGCTATGGCTACACCTTC.